The following is a T cell receptor beta chain sequence with its context. This clone was detected once. The antigen it binds to is not known. No qualities accompany the bases; no much larger clone lies one base away. This specimen belongs to a study of PD-L1 blockade in urothelial cancer (dated by TCRdb to about 2017). Context from the whole study: Therapy was started in the mid-2010s for all patients, and atezolizumab 1,200 mg was administered intravenously every 3 weeks. An ECOG performance status of 0 or 1 was recorded for the patients, and 0 to 3 prior chemotherapy regimens had been received by the patients. About 90% of the roughly 29 patients were identified as males with urothelial cancer of bladder origin, and a prior smoking history was reported by 18 of 29 patients. Blood samples yielded a median of around 150,000 T cells and tens of thousands of unique TCRs, with median clonality roughly 0.082. Somatic, immune and clinical correlates of response to PD-L1 blockade with atezolizumab in urothelial cancer were the focus of an exploratory multi-omic analysis. Blood samples were analyzed 3 weeks after the start of treatment (second dose) and 6 weeks after the start of treatment. TCR sequencing covered pretreatment tumor samples and matched, serially collected peripheral blood taken before and after atezolizumab treatment. Progression-free survival longer than 6 months counted as durable clinical benefit, and TCR features were additionally tested against both progression-free and overall survival. Whole exome sequencing and RNA sequencing of pretreatment tumors were performed alongside TCR sequencing in the same patients. Pretreatment blood TCR-seq was available for nearly 30 patients, at least one posttreatment blood collection was obtained for some 25 patients, and tumor TCR-seq was available for some 25 patients. Durable clinical benefit was achieved by nine patients but not by the remaining 20. Paper-wide results and their limitations: A pretreatment peripheral blood TCR clonality below the median was linked to improved progression-free and overall survival. Because of the small sample size (n of about 29) and the many exploratory analyses performed, the results are intended to be regarded as hypothesis-generating. Greater expansion of tumor-associated TCR clones in peripheral blood 3 weeks after the start of treatment was observed in patients with durable benefit (n ≈ 24, p = 0.022).

Synthetic TCR analog templates were spiked into each PCR so that absolute template abundance could be estimated from read counts. Using the immunoSEQ assay, TCRbeta CDR3 regions were amplified from genomic DNA with bias-controlled V and J gene primers. Sequencing of rearranged TCRbeta segments was done at approximately 20X coverage. The published analysis was carried out like this. Sequencing errors were corrected by clustering and CDR3s were annotated against IMGT to assign V, D and J genes. Downstream analyses used only productive TCRbeta rearrangements and left out out-of-frame or stop-codon sequences. Clonality was calculated as one minus the Shannon entropy normalized by the log of the number of unique productive sequences. Clones differing between time points or between blood and tumor were identified using Fisher's exact test with Benjamini-Hochberg correction, with an adjusted p below 0.01 applied as the threshold. Held by TCRdb, this immuneACCESS table contains in-frame sequences only and omits some clones. Under half of the omission traces to an unresolved V gene where checked; the cause of the rest is unknown. That table is the source of V, J and clone size, and D and trimming were worked out from the DNA. The sample table records under 55,000 clones; around 80% of these occur just once. The ten most abundant clones make up about 12% of the sample.

V is cut back by 7 bases and J by 8 bases, with 13 bases in the junction unmatched. CDR1 SGHTA and CDR2 FQGNSA were looked up in the germline V gene. The CDR3 starts with the cysteine, ends with the phenylalanine, and has 15 residues. Of the read, only the CDR3 DNA is kept; its 45 bases are in frame from base 1. The time point tag for this specimen amounts to: peripheral blood 6 weeks after treatment start. The cohort included some 30 patients with locally advanced or metastatic urothelial carcinoma who were treated at Memorial Sloan Kettering on a trial protocol. Peripheral blood mononuclear cells were collected pretreatment and during treatment, with between 1 and 8 total time points obtained per patient. The Qiagen DNeasy Blood extraction kit was used to purify genomic DNA from total PBMCs and from tumor samples. PBMCs were collected pretreatment and during treatment, and were isolated and stored as previously described.

The sequenced sample was PBMCs, obtained around atezolizumab (anti-PD-L1) treatment. This chain is built from TRBV7-2 and TRBJ2-3; the central 9 bases match TRBD2. This sequence originates from a man between 60 and 75 years old with urothelial cancer. CDR3 protein: CASTYLGAGGVTQYF. The DNA sequence reads TGTGCCAGCACCTACTTGGGAGCGGGGGGCGTTACGCAGTATTTT.